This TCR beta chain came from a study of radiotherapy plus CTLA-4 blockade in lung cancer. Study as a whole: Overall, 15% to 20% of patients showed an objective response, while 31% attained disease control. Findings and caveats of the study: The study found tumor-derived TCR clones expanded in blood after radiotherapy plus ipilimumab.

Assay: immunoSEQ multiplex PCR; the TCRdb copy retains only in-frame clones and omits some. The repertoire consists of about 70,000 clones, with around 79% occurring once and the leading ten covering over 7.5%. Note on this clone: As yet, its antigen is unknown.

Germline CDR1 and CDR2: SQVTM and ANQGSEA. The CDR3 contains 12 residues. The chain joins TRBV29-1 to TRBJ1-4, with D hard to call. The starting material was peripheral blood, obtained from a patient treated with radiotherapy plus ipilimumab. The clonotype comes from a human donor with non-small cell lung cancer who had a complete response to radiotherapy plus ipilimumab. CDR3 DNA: TGCAGTGTGAGAGGGAACGAGGAAAAACTGTTTTTT. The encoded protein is CSVRGNEEKLFF.